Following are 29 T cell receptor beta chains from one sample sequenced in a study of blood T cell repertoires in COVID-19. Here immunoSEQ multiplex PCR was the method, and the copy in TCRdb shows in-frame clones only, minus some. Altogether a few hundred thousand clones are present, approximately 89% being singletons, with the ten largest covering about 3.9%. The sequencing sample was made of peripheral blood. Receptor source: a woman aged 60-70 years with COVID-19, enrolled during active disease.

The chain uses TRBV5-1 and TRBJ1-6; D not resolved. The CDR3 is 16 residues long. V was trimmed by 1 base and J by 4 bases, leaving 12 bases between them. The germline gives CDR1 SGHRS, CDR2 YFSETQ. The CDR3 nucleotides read TGCGCCAGCAGCTTGCTAGCAGCGGATTATAATTCACCCCTCCACTTT. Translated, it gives CASSLLAADYNSPLHF.

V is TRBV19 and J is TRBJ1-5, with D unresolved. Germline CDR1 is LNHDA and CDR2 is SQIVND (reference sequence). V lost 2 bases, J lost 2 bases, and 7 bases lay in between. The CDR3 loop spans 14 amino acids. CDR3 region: CASSITAGNQPQHF. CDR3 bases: TGTGCCAGTAGTATAACGGCGGGCAATCAGCCCCAGCATTTT.

DNA of the CDR3: TGCGCCAGCAGTTCGAGGGGGACAGGGGCCGAAAAACTGTTTTTT. This codes for CASSSRGTGAEKLFF. The V call is TRBV5-1, the J call TRBJ1-4, with 10 nucleotides matching TRBD1. Germline V CDR1 and CDR2: SGHRS, YFSETQ. CDR3 length: 15 amino acids. V was pared by 5 bases and J by 8 bases, with 9 bases of the junction left unmatched.

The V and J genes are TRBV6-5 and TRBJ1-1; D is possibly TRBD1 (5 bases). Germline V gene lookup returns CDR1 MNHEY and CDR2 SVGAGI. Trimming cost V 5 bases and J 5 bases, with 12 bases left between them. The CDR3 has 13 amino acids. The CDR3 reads CASSRGEGTEAFF. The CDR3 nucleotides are TGTGCCAGCAGTCGAGGGGAGGGGACTGAAGCTTTCTTT.

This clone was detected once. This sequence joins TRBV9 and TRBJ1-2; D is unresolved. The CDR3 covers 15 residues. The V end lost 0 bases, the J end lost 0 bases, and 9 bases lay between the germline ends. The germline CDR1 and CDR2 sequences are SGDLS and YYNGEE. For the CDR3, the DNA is TGTGCCAGCAGCGTAGTTGCGTTAGCTAACTATGGCTACACCTTC. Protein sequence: CASSVVALANYGYTF. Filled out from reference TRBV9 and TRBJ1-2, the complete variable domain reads DSGVTQTPKHLITATGQRVTLRCSPRSGDLSVYWYQQSLDQGLQFLIQYYNGEERAKGNILERFSAQQFPDLHSELNLSSLELGDSALYFCASSVVALANYGYTFGSGTRLTVV.

Here the CDR3 reads CASSKAGGPYNEQFF. Here the CDR3 DNA reads TGTGCCAGCAGTAAAGCGGGGGGCCCCTACAATGAGCAGTTCTTC. The chain couples TRBV28 to TRBJ2-1; 9 bases align to TRBD2. V lost 5 bases to trimming and J lost 2 bases; unmatched junction nucleotides: 4. This CDR3 spans 15 amino acids. Looked up from germline, CDR1 is MDHEN and CDR2 is SYDVKM.

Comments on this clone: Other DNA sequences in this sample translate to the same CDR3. The CDR3 region is CATSLSGNTIYF. DNA for the CDR3: TGTGCCACCAGCCTATCTGGAAACACCATATATTTT. The chain recombines TRBV15 with TRBJ1-3, with no clear D. The V end lost 5 bases, the J end lost 1 base, and 3 bases lay between the germline ends. Germline V gene lookup returns CDR1 LNHNV and CDR2 YYDKDF (reference sequence). This CDR3 is built from 12 residues.

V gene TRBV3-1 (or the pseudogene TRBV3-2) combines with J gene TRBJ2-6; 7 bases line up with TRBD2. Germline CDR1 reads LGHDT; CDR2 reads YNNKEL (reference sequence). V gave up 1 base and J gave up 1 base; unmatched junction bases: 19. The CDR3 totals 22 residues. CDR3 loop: CASSQAFLGRGFRESGANVLTF. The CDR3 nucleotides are TGTGCCAGCAGCCAAGCGTTTTTAGGGAGGGGATTTCGTGAATCTGGGGCCAACGTCCTGACTTTC.

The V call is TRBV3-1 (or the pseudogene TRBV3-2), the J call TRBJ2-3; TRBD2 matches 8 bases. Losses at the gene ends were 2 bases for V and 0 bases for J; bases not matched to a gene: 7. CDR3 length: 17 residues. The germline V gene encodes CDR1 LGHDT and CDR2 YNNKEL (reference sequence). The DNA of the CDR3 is TGTGCCAGCAGCCAATCGAGCGGGGGAGTTAGCACAGATACGCAGTATTTT. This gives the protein CASSQSSGGVSTDTQYF.

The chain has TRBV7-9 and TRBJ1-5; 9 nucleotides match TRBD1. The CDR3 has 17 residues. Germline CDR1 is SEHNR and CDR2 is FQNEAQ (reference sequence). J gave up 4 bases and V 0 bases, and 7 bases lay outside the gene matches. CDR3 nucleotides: TGTGCCAGCAGCTTAGCGCGGGGGACAGGGATAAATCAGCCCCAGCATTTT. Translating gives CASSLARGTGINQPQHF.

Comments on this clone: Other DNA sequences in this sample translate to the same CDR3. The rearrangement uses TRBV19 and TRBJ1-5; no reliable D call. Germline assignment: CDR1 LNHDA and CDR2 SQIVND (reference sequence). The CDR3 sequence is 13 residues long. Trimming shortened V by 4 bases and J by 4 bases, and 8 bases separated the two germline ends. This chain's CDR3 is CASSTGFNQPQHF. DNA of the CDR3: TGTGCCAGTAGTACGGGGTTTAATCAGCCCCAGCATTTT.

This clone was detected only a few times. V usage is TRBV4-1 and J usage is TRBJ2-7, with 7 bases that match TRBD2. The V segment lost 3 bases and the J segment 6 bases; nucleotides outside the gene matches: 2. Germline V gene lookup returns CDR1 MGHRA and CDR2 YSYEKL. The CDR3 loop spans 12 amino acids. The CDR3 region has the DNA TGCGCCAGCAGCCACACGGGGGGCGAGCAGTACTTC. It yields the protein CASSHTGGEQYF.

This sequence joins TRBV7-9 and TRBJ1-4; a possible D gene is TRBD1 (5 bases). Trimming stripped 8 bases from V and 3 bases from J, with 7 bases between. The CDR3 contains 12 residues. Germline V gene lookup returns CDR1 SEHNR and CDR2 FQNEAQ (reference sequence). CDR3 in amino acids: CASGGANEKLFF. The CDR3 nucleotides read TGTGCCAGCGGAGGGGCTAATGAAAAACTGTTTTTT.

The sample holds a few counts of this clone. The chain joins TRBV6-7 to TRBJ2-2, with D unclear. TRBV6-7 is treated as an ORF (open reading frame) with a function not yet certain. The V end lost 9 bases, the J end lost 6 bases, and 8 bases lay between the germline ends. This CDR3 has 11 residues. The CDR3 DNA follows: TGTGCCAGTCCTCTTGCCGGGGAGCTGTTTTTT. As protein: CASPLAGELFF.

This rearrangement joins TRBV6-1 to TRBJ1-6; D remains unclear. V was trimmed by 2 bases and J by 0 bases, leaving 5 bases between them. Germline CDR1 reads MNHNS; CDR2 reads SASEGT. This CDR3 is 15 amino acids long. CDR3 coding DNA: TGTGCCAGCAGTGAACTGAGCTCCTATAATTCACCCCTCCACTTT. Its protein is CASSELSSYNSPLHF.

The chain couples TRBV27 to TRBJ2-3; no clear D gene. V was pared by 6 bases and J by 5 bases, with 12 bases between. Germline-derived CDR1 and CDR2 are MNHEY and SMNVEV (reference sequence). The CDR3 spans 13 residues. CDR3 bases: TGTGCCAGCAGCAAACAGCTGGTAGATACGCAGTATTTT. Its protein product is CASSKQLVDTQYF.

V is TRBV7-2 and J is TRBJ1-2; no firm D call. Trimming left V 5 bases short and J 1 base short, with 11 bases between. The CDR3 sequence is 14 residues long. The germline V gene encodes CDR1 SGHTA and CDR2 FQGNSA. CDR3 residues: CASSLIQVNYGYTF. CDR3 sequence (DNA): TGTGCCAGCAGCCTCATCCAGGTTAACTATGGCTACACCTTC.

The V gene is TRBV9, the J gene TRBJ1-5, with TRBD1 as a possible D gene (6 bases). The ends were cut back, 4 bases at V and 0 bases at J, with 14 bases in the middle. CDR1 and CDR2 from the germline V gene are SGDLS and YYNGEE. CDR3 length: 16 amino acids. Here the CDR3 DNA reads TGTGCCAGCAGCCCAGGGGCTCTGGATAGCAATCAGCCCCAGCATTTT. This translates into CASSPGALDSNQPQHF.

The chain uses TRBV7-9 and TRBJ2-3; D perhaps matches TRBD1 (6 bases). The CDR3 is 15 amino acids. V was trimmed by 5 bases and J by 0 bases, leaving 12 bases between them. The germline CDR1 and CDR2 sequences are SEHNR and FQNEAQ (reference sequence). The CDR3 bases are TGTGCCAGCAGCCCTACAGGGTATAGCACAGATACGCAGTATTTT. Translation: CASSPTGYSTDTQYF.

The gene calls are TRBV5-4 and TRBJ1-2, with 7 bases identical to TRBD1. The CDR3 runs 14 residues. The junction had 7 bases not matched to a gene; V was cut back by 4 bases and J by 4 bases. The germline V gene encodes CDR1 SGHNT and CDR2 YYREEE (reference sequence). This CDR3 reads CASSGTGTVYGYTF. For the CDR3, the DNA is TGTGCCAGCAGCGGTACCGGGACAGTCTATGGCTACACCTTC.

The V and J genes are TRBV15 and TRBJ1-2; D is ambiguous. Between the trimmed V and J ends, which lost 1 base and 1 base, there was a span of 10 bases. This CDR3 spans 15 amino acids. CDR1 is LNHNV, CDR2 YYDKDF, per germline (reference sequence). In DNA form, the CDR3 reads TGTGCCACCAGCAGAGTAGGAGTCAGTAACTATGGCTACACCTTC. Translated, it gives CATSRVGVSNYGYTF.

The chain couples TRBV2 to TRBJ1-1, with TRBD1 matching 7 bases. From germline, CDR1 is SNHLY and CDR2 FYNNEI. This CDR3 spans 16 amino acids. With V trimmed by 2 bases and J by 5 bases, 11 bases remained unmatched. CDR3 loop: CASSEPMEGARTEAFF. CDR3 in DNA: TGTGCCAGCAGTGAACCCATGGAGGGGGCGCGGACTGAAGCTTTCTTT.

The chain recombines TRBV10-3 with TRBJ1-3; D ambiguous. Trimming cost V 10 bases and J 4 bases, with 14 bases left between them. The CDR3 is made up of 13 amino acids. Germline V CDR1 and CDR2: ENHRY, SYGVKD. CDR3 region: CATLLSPGNTIYF. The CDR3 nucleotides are TGTGCCACCCTGCTGAGCCCCGGAAACACCATATATTTT.

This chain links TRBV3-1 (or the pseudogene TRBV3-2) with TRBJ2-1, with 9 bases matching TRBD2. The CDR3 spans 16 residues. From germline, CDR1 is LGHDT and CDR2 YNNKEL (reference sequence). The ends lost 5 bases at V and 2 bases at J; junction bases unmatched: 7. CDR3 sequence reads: CASSVHSGGAYNEQFF. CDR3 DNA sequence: TGTGCCAGCAGCGTGCATAGCGGGGGCGCCTACAATGAGCAGTTCTTC.

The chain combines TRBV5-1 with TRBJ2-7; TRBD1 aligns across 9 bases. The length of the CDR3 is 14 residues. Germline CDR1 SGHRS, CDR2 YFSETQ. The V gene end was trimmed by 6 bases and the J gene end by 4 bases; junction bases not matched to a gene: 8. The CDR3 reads CASTLGQGGYEQYF. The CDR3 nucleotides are TGCGCCAGCACCCTGGGACAGGGAGGGTACGAGCAGTACTTC.

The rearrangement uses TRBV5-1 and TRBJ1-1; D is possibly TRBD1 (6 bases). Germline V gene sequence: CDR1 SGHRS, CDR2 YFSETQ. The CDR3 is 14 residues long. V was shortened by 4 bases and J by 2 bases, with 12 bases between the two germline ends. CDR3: CASSKRTDNTEAFF. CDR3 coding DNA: TGCGCCAGCAGCAAACGGACAGATAACACTGAAGCTTTCTTT.

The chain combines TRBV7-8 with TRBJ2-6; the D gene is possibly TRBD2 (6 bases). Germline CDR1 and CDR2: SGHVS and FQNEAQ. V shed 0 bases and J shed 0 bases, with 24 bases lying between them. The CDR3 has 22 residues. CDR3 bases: TGTGCCAGCAGCTTAGCGGTGGTTTTGGGAGGACAAAAAAGCTCTGGGGCCAACGTCCTGACTTTC. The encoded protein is CASSLAVVLGGQKSSGANVLTF.

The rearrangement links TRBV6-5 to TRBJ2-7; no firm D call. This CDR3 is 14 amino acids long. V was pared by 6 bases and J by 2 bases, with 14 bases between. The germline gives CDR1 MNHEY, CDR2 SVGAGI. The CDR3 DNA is TGTGCCAGCAGATCTCGTCGCGGAACCTACGAGCAGTACTTC. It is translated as CASRSRRGTYEQYF.

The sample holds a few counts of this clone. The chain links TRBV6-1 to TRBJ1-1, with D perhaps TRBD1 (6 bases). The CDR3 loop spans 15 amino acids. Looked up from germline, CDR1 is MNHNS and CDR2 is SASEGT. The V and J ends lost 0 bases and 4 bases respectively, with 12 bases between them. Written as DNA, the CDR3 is TGTGCCAGCAGTGAAGCGCAGGGGCGAAGCACTGAAGCTTTCTTT. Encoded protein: CASSEAQGRSTEAFF.